This note documents a single TCR beta chain sequence. The target antigen is unknown. The sample is drawn from a study of vaccination and CD4 T cells after COVID-19. On the study more broadly: Convalescent individuals numbered four females and six males, two being Hispanic. Vaccinees got either two BNT162b2 doses or two mRNA-1273 doses. Overlapping SARS-CoV-2, HCoV-NL63, HCoV-OC43 and HCoV-229E spike peptides stimulated the cells.

The Oncomine TCR Beta short-read assay generated sequence data from the DNA of cultured CD4+ T cells. TCRdb passed the PCR reads through MiXCR, listing each CDR3 protein once. The repertoire consists of 12,000 or so distinct CDR3 sequences, with 25% to 30% occurring once and the leading ten covering roughly 30%. Per the germline V gene, CDR1 is SGHDN and CDR2 is FVKESK. This CDR3 region has 17 residues. V lost 0 bases and J lost 1; bases outside the gene matches: 5. Study conclusions and caveats: Convalescent patients showed a median about 90% of reactive clones that were seen only post-vaccination.

Treatment defined: roughly ten-day PBMC culture with coronavirus spike peptide pools or control peptides (ViraFEST assay). The sample here was CD4+ T cells from blood, cultured in vitro, taken before SARS-CoV-2 vaccination. This chain connects TRBV14 to TRBJ2-3, with 9 bases that match TRBD2. This TCR came from a human donor who received a COVID-19 vaccine. The CDR3 sequence: CASSQELAGIRTDTQYF. In DNA, the CDR3 is TGTGCCAGCAGCCAAGAACTAGCGGGCATTCGCACAGATACGCAGTATTTT.